This entry features one TCR beta chain sequence. Antigen: not known. This sequence may be a read error, since a much larger clone differs from it by one base. The data were obtained in a study of T cells in Graves' hyperthyroidism and ophthalmopathy. The CDR3 sequence is 15 residues long. Germline CDR1 is LNHDA and CDR2 is SQIVND (reference sequence). V was cut by 11 bases and J by 4 bases, with 23 bases left in between. Whole-study results and caveats: The majority of expanded thyroid clonotypes above 0.001 also appeared in blood. Ophthalmopathy and stable hyperthyroidism were told apart by a 13 V-J model.

When ophthalmopathy did not progress within 18 months, Graves' hyperthyroidism was considered stable. PBMCs came from about 10 ml fresh peripheral blood. The investigators amplified TCR beta CDR3 regions from RNA transcripts. The HTBI primer set was used in a first-round RT-PCR of the TCR CDR3. TCRdb reprocessed the multiplex PCR reads with MiXCR, giving one entry per CDR3 protein. Here the sample spans over 700,000 distinct CDR3 sequences, approximately 40% being singletons. The rearrangement joins TRBV19 to TRBJ1-1; possibly TRBD1 for D (5 bases). The TCR was taken from a man aged 18 to 29 with Graves' hyperthyroidism. The specimen sequenced was blood. CDR3 sequence: CALLKFRVGCTEAFF. The CDR3 DNA follows: TGTGCCCTCCTAAAATTCAGGGTGGGCTGCACTGAAGCTTTCTTT.